The 20 T cell receptor beta chains in this list originate from one sample, sequenced in a study of blood T cell repertoires in COVID-19. Data came from immunoSEQ multiplex PCR; TCRdb stores just in-frame clones and leaves some out. The sample lists fewer than 350,000 clones, more than 75% occurring once. Sequencing used PBMCs or T cells enriched from blood (not recorded which). The receptors were sampled from a woman between 40 and 50 years old with acute COVID-19.

This chain connects TRBV5-1 to TRBJ2-7, with D possibly matching TRBD2 (5 bases). Germline values: CDR1 SGHRS, CDR2 YFSETQ. Trimming shortened V by 0 bases and J by 3 bases, and 10 bases separated the two germline ends. The CDR3 totals 14 residues. Here the CDR3 DNA reads TGCGCCAGCAGCTTGGTCGGGATTAGCTACGAGCAGTACTTC. Its translation is CASSLVGISYEQYF.

On this clone itself: One junction end disagrees with the germline gene, perhaps due to a read error. The genes are TRBV4-1 and TRBJ1-1; 8 bases line up with TRBD1. Germline loops: CDR1 MGHRA, CDR2 YSYEKL. This CDR3 is 14 amino acids long. The CDR3 region has the DNA TGCGCCAGCAGTACGGACAGGGTGAATACTGAAGCTTTCTTT. Encoded protein: CASSTDRVNTEAFF.

V gene TRBV6-5 combines with J gene TRBJ2-1, with 8 bases aligning to TRBD2. The germline V gene has CDR1 MNHEY and CDR2 SVGAGI. The V and J ends lost 5 bases and 12 bases, in that order; junction bases with no gene match: 15. This CDR3 has 15 residues. CDR3 residues: CASSNVPGLGAGQFF. The DNA of the CDR3 is TGTGCCAGCAGTAACGTCCCGGGACTAGGGGCAGGGCAGTTCTTC.

The V gene is TRBV18, the J gene TRBJ2-5; weak D call: TRBD1 (6 bases). Between the trimmed V and J ends, which lost 4 bases and 5 bases, there was a span of 20 bases. The V gene's germline CDR1 is KGHSH and CDR2 LQKENI. This CDR3 region has 16 residues. Written as DNA, the CDR3 is TGTGCCAGCTCACTAAGTGCCGGGACAACCAGGGAGACCCAGTACTTC. Amino acids: CASSLSAGTTRETQYF.

The chain combines TRBV9 with TRBJ2-7, with TRBD1 as a possible D gene (6 bases). V lost 2 bases and J 5 bases, leaving 14 bases between the germline ends. The germline CDR1 and CDR2 sequences are SGDLS and YYNGEE. The CDR3 sequence is 14 residues long. DNA of the CDR3: TGTGCCAGCAGCGTTGGGGGCAGGGCCCACGAGCAGTACTTC. It is translated as CASSVGGRAHEQYF.

This chain joins TRBV21-1 and TRBJ2-3; the table assigns TRBD2, which was not confirmed against the DNA. TRBV21-1 is tagged as a pseudogene. This CDR3 has 18 amino acids. CDR3 DNA: TGTGCCAGCAATCTCCCTGCGGGGGGGCCTTATAACGCAGATACGCAGTATTTT. It specifies CASNLPAGGPYNADTQYF.

This clone has a single count. CDR3 bases: TGTGCTAGTGGTTTTGGAGACTACGAGCAGTACTTC. Protein product: CASGFGDYEQYF. The chain joins TRBV12-5 to TRBJ2-7; D call uncertain. Trimming left V 3 bases short and J 3 bases short, with 6 bases between. This CDR3 contains 12 residues. Germline V gene data show CDR1 as LGHNT and CDR2 as FRNRAP.

This chain links TRBV5-1 with TRBJ2-5; 8 positions match TRBD1. The trim removed 0 bases at V and 3 bases at J, leaving 4 bases unmatched. The germline CDR1 and CDR2 sequences are SGHRS and YFSETQ. This CDR3 is built from 15 residues. The CDR3 region is CASSLGQGPEETQYF. DNA for the CDR3: TGCGCCAGCAGCTTGGGACAGGGGCCAGAAGAGACCCAGTACTTC. The complete variable domain, with remaining parts taken from reference TRBV5-1 and TRBJ2-5, reads KAGVTQTPRYLIKTRGQQVTLSCSPISGHRSVSWYQQTPGQGLQFLFEYFSETQRNKGNFPGRFSGRQFSNSRSEMNVSTLELGDSALYLCASSLGQGPEETQYFGPGTRLLVL.

The genes are TRBV12-5 and TRBJ2-3; the match to TRBD2 covers 10 bases. Germline CDR1 LGHNT, CDR2 FRNRAP. The CDR3 extends over 18 amino acids. With V trimmed by 0 bases and J by 0 bases, 6 bases remained unmatched. The CDR3 coding sequence is TGTGCTAGTGGTTTGGTACTCCGGACTAGCGGTAGCACAGATACGCAGTATTTT. Translated, it gives CASGLVLRTSGSTDTQYF.

This chain uses TRBV5-6 with TRBJ2-5; 12 nucleotides agree with TRBD2. The CDR3 spans 14 residues. Germline values: CDR1 SGHDT, CDR2 YYEEEE. V shed 2 bases and J 5 bases; nucleotides not matched to a gene: 1. The CDR3 bases are TGTGCCAGCAGCTTAGGGACTAGCGGGGAGACCCAGTACTTC. Translation: CASSLGTSGETQYF.

V gene TRBV10-3 combines with J gene TRBJ1-1, with TRBD1 identical over 7 bases. This CDR3 is built from 13 residues. CDR1 is ENHRY and CDR2 is SYGVKD in the germline V gene. V shed 10 bases and J 1 base; nucleotides not matched to a gene: 6. The CDR3 DNA reads TGTGCCAGCTCGACAGGGCCGAACACTGAAGCTTTCTTT. Translated: CASSTGPNTEAFF.

V gene TRBV2 combines with J gene TRBJ2-6; 8 positions match TRBD1. The J segment lost 0 bases and the V segment lost 7 bases, leaving 5 bases of the junction unmatched. The CDR3 is 16 residues long. Germline values: CDR1 SNHLY, CDR2 FYNNEI. This chain's CDR3 is CASKRTGRSGANVLTF. CDR3 nucleotides: TGTGCCAGCAAGAGGACAGGGCGCTCTGGGGCCAACGTCCTGACTTTC.

The chain links TRBV2 to TRBJ2-3; TRBD2 matches 8 bases. The CDR3 is made up of 16 amino acids. CDR1 is SNHLY, CDR2 FYNNEI, per germline. The ends lost 5 bases at V and 0 bases at J; junction bases unmatched: 7. This CDR3 reads CASSPRGATSTDTQYF. CDR3 bases: TGTGCCAGCAGTCCGCGGGGGGCGACTAGCACAGATACGCAGTATTTT.

The rearrangement uses TRBV27 and TRBJ2-6; 7 bases are shared with TRBD1. The CDR3 is 18 residues long. The germline V gene has CDR1 MNHEY and CDR2 SMNVEV (reference sequence). J was trimmed by 0 bases and V by 4 bases; bases with no gene match: 9. This CDR3 is CASSYLGGLGSGANVLTF. CDR3 in DNA: TGTGCCAGCAGTTACCTAGGGGGCCTTGGCTCTGGGGCCAACGTCCTGACTTTC. Drawing the rest from reference TRBV27 and TRBJ2-6, the complete variable domain is EAQVTQNPRYLITVTGKKLTVTCSQNMNHEYMSWYRQDPGLGLRQIYYSMNVEVTDKGDVPEGYKVSRKEKRNFPLILESPSPNQTSLYFCASSYLGGLGSGANVLTFGAGSRLTVL.

This rearrangement joins TRBV11-2 to TRBJ2-7, with TRBD1 matching over 9 bases. CDR1 is SGHAT and CDR2 is FQNNGV in the germline V gene. Trimming at V came to 3 bases and at J to 5 bases, leaving 5 bases not matched to a gene. The CDR3 extends over 14 amino acids. The CDR3 nucleotides read TGTGCCAGCAGCTTGGGACAGGGCGACCACGAGCAGTACTTC. This translates into CASSLGQGDHEQYF.

This chain connects TRBV5-1 to TRBJ2-5, with no clear D. Germline values: CDR1 SGHRS, CDR2 YFSETQ. The V gene lost 0 bases and the J gene lost 5 bases, with 11 bases spanning the gap. This CDR3 is built from 14 residues. The CDR3 sequence: CASSLALEVETQYF. DNA for the CDR3: TGCGCCAGCAGCTTGGCGCTTGAGGTGGAGACCCAGTACTTC.

A few counts support this clone. V gene TRBV3-1 (or the pseudogene TRBV3-2) combines with J gene TRBJ2-2; D unclear. Looked up from germline, CDR1 is LGHDT and CDR2 is YNNKEL (reference sequence). This CDR3 is built from 16 residues. Trimming stripped 1 base from V and 4 bases from J, with 13 bases between. Here the CDR3 reads CASSQVRPSSTGELFF. CDR3 bases: TGTGCCAGCAGCCAAGTCAGGCCCTCGTCCACCGGGGAGCTGTTTTTT.

The chain uses TRBV6-5 and TRBJ1-6, with D possibly being TRBD1 (5 bases). The CDR3 covers 15 residues. CDR1 and CDR2 (germline): MNHEY, SVGAGI. V was cut by 6 bases and J by 7 bases, with 16 bases left in between. The CDR3 DNA is TGTGCCAGCAGCCTCGGGCAGGGTCAAAATTCACCCCTCCACTTT. This sequence encodes CASSLGQGQNSPLHF.

V and J are TRBV21-1 and TRBJ2-7; TRBD2, the table's D call, lacks a check against the DNA. TRBV21-1 is reported as a pseudogene. The CDR3 extends over 16 amino acids. The CDR3 DNA is TGTGCCAGCACACTCCTATCGGACTCGAGCTCCTACGAGCAGTACTTC. Protein product: CASTLLSDSSSYEQYF.

The rearrangement links TRBV3-1 (or the pseudogene TRBV3-2) to TRBJ1-5; D gene uncertain. The CDR3 covers 14 residues. The germline gives CDR1 LGHDT, CDR2 YNNKEL (reference sequence). V lost 6 bases and J lost 1, with 10 bases in between. Here the CDR3 reads CASSRGSSNQPQHF. CDR3 coding DNA: TGTGCCAGCAGTCGGGGTTCAAGCAATCAGCCCCAGCATTTT.